Each of the 31 T cell receptor beta chains below was sequenced from the same sample in a study of shared clonotypes between healthy human individuals. Assay: immunoSEQ multiplex PCR; the TCRdb copy retains only in-frame clones and omits some. The top ten clones hold approximately 1.5% of a sample with about 1 million clones, about 76% of them seen once. The sample consisted of memory CD4+ T cells sorted from blood. Subset specified: CD45RA-negative fraction. The receptors originated from a man aged 18 to 29 in good health.

Note on this clone: At the DNA level, this CDR3 is encoded by other sequences in the same sample as well. This rearrangement joins TRBV7-2 to TRBJ1-1; the D is unclear. Trimming took off 3 bases at V and 0 bases at J, with 8 bases between the two ends. The CDR3 covers 14 residues. CDR1 is SGHTA and CDR2 is FQGNSA in the germline V gene. The CDR3 nucleotides read TGTGCCAGCAGCTTGGGTGGGGTGAACACTGAAGCTTTCTTT. Protein: CASSLGGVNTEAFF. The whole variable domain, remainder taken from reference TRBV7-2 and TRBJ1-1, is GAGVSQSPSNKVTEKGKDVELRCDPISGHTALYWYRQSLGQGLEFLIYFQGNSAPDKSGLPSDRFSAERTGGSVSTLTIQRTQQEDSAVYLCASSLGGVNTEAFFGQGTRLTVV.

The chain uses TRBV6-1 and TRBJ1-4; 7 nucleotides agree with TRBD1. Trimming cost V 6 bases and J 5 bases; bases outside gene matches: 6. The CDR3 is made up of 14 amino acids. Germline-derived CDR1 and CDR2 are MNHNS and SASEGT. The CDR3 nucleotides are TGTGCCAGCAGCCAGGGACAGATGAATGAAAAACTGTTTTTT. This translates into CASSQGQMNEKLFF.

V and J are TRBV10-3 and TRBJ2-3; D may be TRBD1 or TRBD2 (5 bases each). V was shortened by 10 bases and J by 0 bases, with 17 bases between the two germline ends. This CDR3 comprises 15 residues. Per germline, CDR1 ENHRY and CDR2 SYGVKD. The CDR3 sequence is CATSFGTQSTDTQYF. The DNA for the CDR3 is TGTGCCACCTCGTTTGGGACGCAGAGCACAGATACGCAGTATTTT.

As concerns this clone: A clone one base away is much larger, so this may be a read error. The chain carries TRBV30 and TRBJ2-5; TRBD2 matches 9 bases. The CDR3 covers 14 residues. The V gene's germline CDR1 is GTSNPN and CDR2 SVGIG (reference sequence). The CDR3 here is CAWGSSGVQGTQYF. As DNA, the CDR3 is TGTGCCTGGGGATCTAGCGGGGTCCAAGGGACCCAGTACTTC.

V usage is TRBV4-3 and J usage is TRBJ2-4; 9 nucleotides align to TRBD1. CDR3 length: 17 residues. Germline CDR1 LGHNA, CDR2 YSLEER. The J segment lost 4 bases and the V segment lost 0 bases, leaving 7 bases of the junction unmatched. The CDR3 region is CASSQDPPGQGKNIQYF. The CDR3 DNA reads TGCGCCAGCAGCCAAGATCCCCCCGGACAGGGGAAAAACATTCAGTACTTC.

V and J are TRBV5-1 and TRBJ2-3, with a weak D call TRBD1 (5 bases). Germline V gene data show CDR1 as SGHRS and CDR2 as YFSETQ. The CDR3 contains 17 residues. The V end was cut by 0 bases, the J end by 4 bases, with 18 bases between. The CDR3 DNA is TGCGCCAGCAGCTTGGCCGCAGGGTTGGGCACACCAGATACGCAGTATTTT. Protein product: CASSLAAGLGTPDTQYF.

This chain connects TRBV2 to TRBJ2-3, with TRBD1 identical over 9 bases. Germline trimming cut 8 bases from V and 2 bases from J; bases unmatched to any gene: 8. Germline V CDR1 and CDR2: SNHLY, FYNNEI. The CDR3 contains 15 residues. The CDR3 coding sequence is TGTGCCAGCGGTGGGACAGGGTCCTACACAGATACGCAGTATTTT. Its translation is CASGGTGSYTDTQYF.

A remark on this clone: The same CDR3 is also encoded by other DNA sequences in this sample. The chain uses TRBV30 and TRBJ2-5; the D gene is possibly TRBD2 (5 bases). V lost 0 bases and J 4 bases, leaving 6 bases between the germline ends. The CDR3 spans 12 residues. Germline V gene sequence: CDR1 GTSNPN, CDR2 SVGIG (reference sequence). The CDR3 protein is CAWSVGRETQYF. CDR3 DNA sequence: TGTGCCTGGAGTGTAGGGAGAGAGACCCAGTACTTC.

CDR3 DNA sequence: TGTGCCAGCAGTGCGGTCAGTGGAATTGAAGCTTTCTTT. Its protein product is CASSAVSGIEAFF. The chain joins TRBV28 to TRBJ1-1; D is unresolved. Germline V gene sequence: CDR1 MDHEN, CDR2 SYDVKM. Trimming left V 5 bases short and J 7 bases short, with 14 bases between. CDR3 length equals 13 residues.

This sequence joins TRBV29-1 and TRBJ2-7; 8 bases match TRBD1. The V and J ends lost 4 bases and 5 bases, in that order; junction bases with no gene match: 4. This CDR3 region has 12 residues. Germline values: CDR1 SQVTM, CDR2 ANQGSEA. In nucleotides, the CDR3 is TGCAGCGTTGCCCGGACAGGGAACGAGCAGTACTTC. Protein sequence: CSVARTGNEQYF.

The chain has TRBV29-1 and TRBJ2-3; D unclear. The CDR3 runs 15 residues. In germline, CDR1 is SQVTM, CDR2 ANQGSEA. Trimming pared 5 bases from V and 2 bases from J, leaving 17 bases between. The CDR3 reads CSVSLLEKVTDTQYF. For the CDR3, the DNA is TGCAGCGTTTCGTTGCTGGAGAAGGTCACAGATACGCAGTATTTT.

The chain is built from TRBV13 and TRBJ1-3, with D possibly TRBD1 on 5 matching bases. In germline, CDR1 is PRHDT, CDR2 FYEKMQ (reference sequence). The V and J ends lost 5 bases and 0 bases respectively, with 14 bases between them. This CDR3 spans 16 amino acids. The CDR3 region is CASSARDRSSGNTIYF. In DNA form, the CDR3 reads TGTGCCAGCAGCGCCCGGGACCGGAGCTCTGGAAACACCATATATTTT.

The genes are TRBV4-2 and TRBJ2-1; the D is unclear. Germline V gives CDR1 LGHNA, CDR2 YNFKEQ. This CDR3 has 12 amino acids. Trimming removed 1 base at V and 10 bases at J, with 8 bases between. The CDR3 spells CASSQAVREQFF. The DNA for the CDR3 is TGTGCCAGCAGCCAAGCAGTTCGAGAGCAGTTCTTC.

This clone has a single count. The chain uses TRBV15 and TRBJ1-3; D is perhaps TRBD1 (6 bases). CDR3 length equals 14 residues. V lost 5 bases, J lost 4 bases, and 12 bases lay in between. In germline, CDR1 is LNHNV, CDR2 YYDKDF (reference sequence). The CDR3 bases are TGTGCCACCAGCGAAGGGGGGACAGGAAACACCATATATTTT. It yields the protein CATSEGGTGNTIYF.

V and J are TRBV5-1 and TRBJ1-1; D is unclear. Germline V gene data show CDR1 as SGHRS and CDR2 as YFSETQ. V lost 3 bases and J lost 4, with 10 bases in between. This CDR3 has 13 residues. The CDR3 DNA reads TGCGCCAGCAGCTGGAATCTGGGCACTGAAGCTTTCTTT. This encodes CASSWNLGTEAFF.

Turning to this clone: This sequence is one base from a far larger clone and is likely a read error. Other nucleotide sequences in the sample specify the same CDR3. The gene calls are TRBV10-2 and TRBJ2-7, with D tentatively TRBD1 or TRBD2 (5 bases each). The CDR3 length is 11 residues. The V and J ends lost 2 bases and 6 bases respectively, with 5 bases between them. Germline-derived CDR1 and CDR2 are WSHSY and SAAADI. DNA of the CDR3: TGCGCCAGCAGTGAGGGGGGCGAGCAGTACTTC. Residues: CASSEGGEQYF.

Note on this clone: A much larger clone is a single base away; this may be a read error. The rearrangement links TRBV7-9 to TRBJ1-1, with 7 bases that match TRBD1. Germline V gives CDR1 SEHNR, CDR2 FQNEAQ (reference sequence). Trimming cost V 3 bases and J 1 base; bases outside gene matches: 2. The CDR3 is made up of 14 amino acids. The DNA of the CDR3 is TGTGCCAGCAGCTTTGGGACAGCGAACACTGAAGCTTTCTTT. It codes for CASSFGTANTEAFF.

The CDR3: CASSVGPSAQGGYGYTF. In DNA form, the CDR3 reads TGTGCCAGCAGCGTAGGGCCGTCGGCACAGGGAGGCTATGGCTACACCTTC. The rearrangement uses TRBV9 and TRBJ1-2; tentatively, D is TRBD1 (6 bases). The CDR3 runs 17 residues. With 0 bases removed from V and 4 bases from J, the gap between germline ends came to 19 bases. Germline CDR1 and CDR2: SGDLS and YYNGEE.

The CDR3 coding sequence is TGTGCCAGCTCACCAACGACAGGGGGTTCCTACGAGCAGTACTTC. Protein product: CASSPTTGGSYEQYF. The chain employs TRBV18 and TRBJ2-7; 9 bases fit TRBD1. This CDR3 is 15 amino acids long. The V segment lost 2 bases and the J segment 1 base; nucleotides outside the gene matches: 3. Germline loops: CDR1 KGHSH, CDR2 LQKENI. The entire variable domain, with the rest obtained from reference TRBV18 and TRBJ2-7, is as follows: NAGVMQNPRHLVRRRGQEARLRCSPMKGHSHVYWYRQLPEEGLKFMVYLQKENIIDESGMPKERFSAEFPKEGPSILRIQQVVRGDSAAYFCASSPTTGGSYEQYFGPGTRLTVT.

The chain employs TRBV27 and TRBJ2-3, with TRBD2 matching 10 bases. This CDR3 contains 14 residues. CDR1 and CDR2 from the germline V gene are MNHEY and SMNVEV (reference sequence). V trimming: 6 bases; J trimming: 0 bases; junction bases outside the gene matches: 0. This CDR3 is CASRTSGSTDTQYF. The CDR3 nucleotides read TGTGCCAGCAGGACTAGCGGGAGCACAGATACGCAGTATTTT.

The chain joins TRBV4-3 to TRBJ2-5; 9 positions agree with TRBD1. V trimming: 0 bases; J trimming: 5 bases; junction bases outside the gene matches: 13. Germline V CDR1 and CDR2: LGHNA, YSLEER. The CDR3 runs to 18 residues. The chain's CDR3 is CASSQDLGGTGSWETQYF. CDR3 nucleotide sequence: TGCGCCAGCAGCCAAGATCTTGGTGGGACAGGGTCGTGGGAGACCCAGTACTTC.

The rearrangement uses TRBV9 and TRBJ1-3; TRBD1 matches 7 bases. With V trimmed by 3 bases and J by 0 bases, 6 bases remained unmatched. The CDR3 is made up of 16 amino acids. CDR1 and CDR2 from the germline V gene are SGDLS and YYNGEE. CDR3: CASSEGEGASGNTIYF. As DNA, the CDR3 is TGTGCCAGCAGCGAGGGAGAGGGGGCCTCTGGAAACACCATATATTTT.

The genes are TRBV2 and TRBJ2-7; 11 nucleotides line up with TRBD2. After removal of 7 bases from V and 7 bases from J, the junction contained 6 bases not matched to a gene. CDR1 is SNHLY and CDR2 is FYNNEI in the germline V gene. The CDR3 contains 13 residues. The CDR3 bases are TGTGCCAGCAAGAAGGGACTAGCGGAAGAGCAGTACTTC. The encoded protein is CASKKGLAEEQYF.

The chain links TRBV5-8 to TRBJ1-3; no clear D gene. Trimming took 0 bases from V and 6 from J, leaving 10 bases between them. Germline V gene lookup returns CDR1 SGHTS and CDR2 YDEGEE. The CDR3 covers 14 residues. DNA of the CDR3: TGTGCCAGCAGCTTGGTTGAGGGTTCAAACACCATATATTTT. Encoded protein: CASSLVEGSNTIYF.

V usage is TRBV6-6 and J usage is TRBJ1-6, with D perhaps TRBD1 (5 bases). The CDR3 covers 15 residues. Trimming shortened V by 7 bases and J by 7 bases, and 17 bases separated the two germline ends. Germline V gene lookup returns CDR1 MNHNY and CDR2 SVGAGI (reference sequence). Written as DNA, the CDR3 is TGTGCCAGCACCCCCGGGGGTGGCCTGAATTCACCCCTCCACTTT. Translation: CASTPGGGLNSPLHF.

The chain has TRBV5-1 and TRBJ2-7, with D tentatively TRBD1 or TRBD2 (5 bases each). Germline CDR1 reads SGHRS; CDR2 reads YFSETQ. Trimming removed 3 bases from V and 5 bases from J, with 15 bases in between. The length of the CDR3 is 14 residues. DNA of the CDR3: TGCGCCAGCAGCTCAAGGACCGTGGGGGACGAGCAGTACTTC. Translation: CASSSRTVGDEQYF.

This clone has just one count. CDR3 in DNA: TGTGCCAGCAGTTTAGGGGCTAGCACAGATACGCAGTATTTT. It yields the protein CASSLGASTDTQYF. The chain has TRBV6-1 and TRBJ2-3; maybe TRBD1 (5 bases). V was shortened by 5 bases and J by 0 bases, with 9 bases between the two germline ends. Germline V gene lookup returns CDR1 MNHNS and CDR2 SASEGT. The CDR3 loop spans 14 amino acids.

The V gene is TRBV7-2, the J gene TRBJ2-7; D call uncertain. CDR1 is SGHTA, CDR2 FQGNSA, per germline. Trimming took 1 base from V and 4 from J, leaving 8 bases between them. This CDR3 spans 13 amino acids. Here the CDR3 reads CASSLGEFYEQYF. The DNA for the CDR3 is TGTGCCAGCAGCTTAGGCGAGTTTTACGAGCAGTACTTC.

This clone was detected once. The CDR3 protein is CATRQGVSPASYNEQFF. The CDR3 DNA sequence: TGTGCCACCCGACAGGGGGTGTCCCCAGCGTCCTACAATGAGCAGTTCTTC. The chain couples TRBV15 to TRBJ2-1; 9 bases are a match to TRBD1. With V trimmed by 8 bases and J by 1 base, 12 bases remained unmatched. CDR3 length: 17 residues. In germline, CDR1 is LNHNV, CDR2 YYDKDF (reference sequence). Looking up the rest from reference TRBV15 and TRBJ2-1 gives the full variable domain: DAMVIQNPRYQVTQFGKPVTLSCSQTLNHNVMYWYQQKSSQAPKLLFHYYDKDFNNEADTPDNFQSRRPNTSFCFLDIRSPGLGDTAMYLCATRQGVSPASYNEQFFGPGTRLTVL.

The chain joins TRBV5-4 to TRBJ1-2, with D perhaps TRBD1 (6 bases). Germline V gene data show CDR1 as SGHNT and CDR2 as YYREEE (reference sequence). The CDR3 spans 14 residues. Deletions cut 2 bases from V and 4 bases from J, with 12 bases between. CDR3 in DNA: TGTGCCAGCAGCTTAATCGGACAGATCTATGGCTACACCTTC. Translation gives CASSLIGQIYGYTF.

The CDR3 region has the DNA TGTGCCAGTAGTATGGGTTGGGCAGGGGGTCAGCCCCAGCATTTT. Protein sequence: CASSMGWAGGQPQHF. The chain links TRBV19 to TRBJ1-5; 7 bases map to TRBD1. V shed 3 bases and J 6 bases; nucleotides not matched to a gene: 8. The CDR3 runs to 15 residues. In germline, CDR1 is LNHDA, CDR2 SQIVND (reference sequence).